This entry lists 18 T cell receptor beta chains sequenced from one sample in a study of Graves' ophthalmopathy and Graves' hyperthyroidism. TCR beta CDR3 amplification used RNA transcripts. Scientists carried out first-round RT-PCR using HTBI primers and then a second-round multiplex PCR. Each CDR3 protein gets one entry after TCRdb re-called the multiplex PCR reads with MiXCR. Of around 660,000 distinct CDR3 sequences detected, roughly 41% appear once; the ten largest clones hold over 2.5%. Sequenced input: peripheral blood. The receptors derive from an adult man with Graves' ophthalmopathy.

The J gene is TRBJ2-7, the V gene TRBV6-6; 7 bases map to TRBD1. The CDR3 has 17 residues. The V gene's germline CDR1 is MNHNY and CDR2 SVGAGI (reference sequence). The V gene end was trimmed by 6 bases and the J gene end by 3 bases; junction bases not matched to a gene: 17. CDR3 region: CASSQDRGWSGGYEQYF. Written as DNA, the CDR3 is TGTGCCAGCAGCCAAGATCGAGGGTGGTCAGGGGGCTACGAGCAGTACTTC.

This clonotype was recorded many times. The V and J genes are TRBV10-3 and TRBJ1-5; 7 nucleotides agree with TRBD1. The V gene end was trimmed by 3 bases and the J gene end by 4 bases; junction bases not matched to a gene: 6. This CDR3 is 15 amino acids long. Germline assignment: CDR1 ENHRY and CDR2 SYGVKD. In DNA, the CDR3 is TGTGCCATCAGTGACCCGGGGACAGTAAATCAGCCCCAGCATTTT. Protein product: CAISDPGTVNQPQHF.

This clonotype was recorded many times. J is TRBJ1-1 and V is TRBV7-9; TRBD1 aligns across 7 bases. J gave up 11 bases and V 5 bases, and 14 bases lay outside the gene matches. In germline, CDR1 is SEHNR, CDR2 FQNEAQ (reference sequence). The CDR3 loop spans 14 amino acids. CDR3 DNA sequence: TGTGCCAGCAGCCAAGAACAGGGGTTCCTGGACGCTTTCTTT. Residues: CASSQEQGFLDAFF.

The chain carries TRBV29-1 and TRBJ2-7, with a weak D call TRBD2 (6 bases). CDR1 SQVTM and CDR2 ANQGSEA come from the germline V gene. V was clipped by 8 bases and J by 3 bases, with 17 bases between them. The CDR3 sequence is 13 residues long. The CDR3 loop is CSFSGAGSYEQYF. CDR3 sequence (DNA): TGCAGCTTCTCCGGGGCGGGGAGCTACGAGCAGTACTTC.

This clonotype has only a few counts. The gene calls are TRBV9 and TRBJ2-5; a possible D gene is TRBD2 (7 bases). The better agreement between TRBJ2-7 and the DNA end casts doubt on the J call. The CDR3 consists of 14 residues. CDR1 is SGDLS, CDR2 YYNGEE, per germline. CDR3 sequence: CASSLGGALYEQYF. The DNA of the CDR3 is TGTGCCAGCAGCTTGGGGGGGGCCCTTTACGAGCAGTACTTC.

This clonotype has a single count. A much larger clone sits a single nucleotide away, making a read error possible. The chain combines TRBV12-3 or TRBV12-4 with TRBJ2-7; D tentatively reads TRBD1 or TRBD2 (7 bases each). V shed 8 bases and J shed 2 bases, with 19 bases lying between them. This CDR3 has 15 residues. The DNA of the CDR3 is TGTGCCAGCCAGGGGGGGACGGGGGGAACCTACGAGCAGTACGTC. Translation: CASQGGTGGTYEQYV.

This clonotype was recorded a few times. This chain uses TRBV4-1 with TRBJ1-4; weak D call: TRBD1 (5 bases). The CDR3 is made up of 18 amino acids. V shed 6 bases and J shed 0 bases, with 20 bases lying between them. Germline CDR1 reads MGHRA; CDR2 reads YSYEKL. DNA for the CDR3: TGCGCCAGCAGATCGTTTTCGGGACTCCTTGCAACTAATGAAAAACTGTTTTTT. This gives the protein CASRSFSGLLATNEKLFF.

In its sample, this clonotype was seen a few times. The V call is TRBV4-3, the J call TRBJ1-4; perhaps TRBD1 as D (6 bases). Germline CDR1 is LGHNA and CDR2 is YSLEER. V was trimmed by 2 bases and J by 2 bases, leaving 9 bases between them. The CDR3 is 15 amino acids. The CDR3 nucleotides read TGCGCCAGCAGCCAAACAGGGTGGACTAATGAAAAACTGTTTTTT. Its protein is CASSQTGWTNEKLFF.

This clonotype was seen a handful of times. The chain carries TRBV7-7 and TRBJ2-5, with D maybe TRBD2 (5 bases). CDR3 length equals 18 residues. Germline-derived CDR1 and CDR2 are SSHAT and FNYEAQ (reference sequence). Between the trimmed V and J ends, which lost 5 bases and 4 bases, there was a span of 26 bases. The CDR3 DNA reads as TGTGCCAGCAGCCAACTCCCCCCCGGGATGAGGGATTCAGAGACCCAGTACTTC. The encoded protein is CASSQLPPGMRDSETQYF.

The rearrangement links TRBV4-3 to TRBJ1-5, with D unresolved. Deletions cut 0 bases from V and 4 bases from J, with 10 bases between. The CDR3 has 15 residues. CDR1 LGHNA and CDR2 YSLEER come from the germline V gene. Here the CDR3 DNA reads TGCGCCAGCAGCCAAGATCTCCGGGTAAATCAGCCCCAGCATTTT. Encoded protein: CASSQDLRVNQPQHF.

The table lists this clonotype with a few counts. Sequence at one end of the junction differs from germline and may be a read error. V is TRBV10-3 and J is TRBJ1-2; TRBD1 matches 8 bases. The CDR3 loop spans 14 amino acids. Germline V gene sequence: CDR1 ENHRY, CDR2 SYGVKD. CDR3 sequence: CASSARQGPYGYTF. DNA of the CDR3: TGTGCCAGCAGTGCCCGACAGGGGCCCTATGGCTACACCTTC.

This rearrangement joins TRBV5-1 to TRBJ2-5, with 7 bases aligning to TRBD2. Trimming removed 0 bases from V and 2 bases from J; junction bases left unmatched: 4. This CDR3 spans 15 amino acids. CDR1 and CDR2 (germline): SGHRS, YFSETQ. CDR3 residues: CASSLVLAAQETQYF. In DNA, the CDR3 is TGCGCCAGCAGCTTGGTGCTAGCGGCACAAGAGACCCAGTACTTC.

V is TRBV25-1 and J is TRBJ1-4, with D tentatively TRBD1 (6 bases). The V end lost 2 bases, the J end lost 3 bases, and 13 bases lay between the germline ends. The CDR3 has 16 residues. Per germline, CDR1 MGHDK and CDR2 SYGVNS. CDR3 bases: TGTGCCAGCAGTGAAGGTTCAGGGGTCGCTAATGAAAAACTGTTTTTT. Its translation: CASSEGSGVANEKLFF.

This clonotype was detected many times. The V call is TRBV7-8, the J call TRBJ1-2; D unresolved. This CDR3 contains 14 residues. The germline CDR1 and CDR2 sequences are SGHVS and FQNEAQ. Trimming stripped 1 base from V and 3 bases from J, with 9 bases between. This CDR3 reads CASSLGQTHYGYTF. DNA for the CDR3: TGTGCCAGCAGCTTAGGGCAGACTCACTATGGCTACACCTTC. The full variable domain, in which reference TRBV7-8 and TRBJ1-2 provide the parts outside the CDR3, is GAGVSQSPRYKVAKRGQDVALRCDPISGHVSLFWYQQALGQGPEFLTYFQNEAQLDKSGLPSDRFFAERPEGSVSTLKIQRTQQEDSAVYLCASSLGQTHYGYTFGSGTRLTVV.

Concerning this clonotype: Since a much larger clone is just one base distant, this may be a read error. This chain links TRBV9 with TRBJ1-2; unclear D gene. V was clipped by 3 bases and J by 7 bases, with 10 bases between them. The CDR3 loop spans 12 amino acids. Germline V gene sequence: CDR1 SGDLS, CDR2 YYNGEE. The CDR3 DNA sequence: TGTGCCAGCAGCGCAAGCGGGTTTGGCTACACCTTC. Its translation: CASSASGFGYTF.

Remarks on this clonotype: It is likely a read error: a sequence one base away is far more abundant. The V and J genes are TRBV9 and TRBJ2-2; D is possibly TRBD1 or TRBD2 (5 bases each). Germline CDR1 reads SGDLS; CDR2 reads YYNGEE. There are 13 residues in the CDR3. The CDR3 nucleotides are TGTGCCAGCAGCGTAGGTGGTACCGGGGACCTGTTTTTT. Translation: CASSVGGTGDLFF.

As concerns this clonotype: The junction departs from germline at one end; a sequencing error may be responsible. The chain links TRBV9 to TRBJ2-2, with TRBD2 as a possible D gene (5 bases). CDR3 length: 16 residues. Germline CDR1 reads SGDLS; CDR2 reads YYNGEE. Here the CDR3 DNA reads TGTGCCAGCAGCGATCTTGCTTGGAGTGATACCGGGGAGCTGCTTTTT. Protein: CASSDLAWSDTGELLF. The whole variable domain, remainder taken from reference TRBV9 and TRBJ2-2, is DSGVTQTPKHLITATGQRVTLRCSPRSGDLSVYWYQQSLDQGLQFLIQYYNGEERAKGNILERFSAQQFPDLHSELNLSSLELGDSALYFCASSDLAWSDTGELLFGEGSRLTVL.

This chain links TRBV7-3 with TRBJ2-7; TRBD1 matches at 8 bases. CDR1 is SGHTA, CDR2 FQGTGA, per germline. CDR3 length equals 15 residues. The J segment lost 2 bases and the V segment lost 3 bases, leaving 6 bases of the junction unmatched. The CDR3 DNA follows: TGTGCCAGCAGCTTGGGCCCAGGGGGCCCCTACGAGCAGTACTTC. Amino acids: CASSLGPGGPYEQYF.